Below, 30 T cell receptor beta chains from the same sample are listed, as sequenced in a study of blood T cells in healthy people across ages. PCR was performed a second time for about 6 to 12 cycles using a sample-barcoded 5' primer and a J-beta primer mix. TCRdb called the 5' RACE reads again in MiXCR, with one record for every CDR3 protein. The sample has just under 900,000 distinct CDR3 sequences; 25% to 30% are singletons. What was sequenced was blood. The source is a woman of 80 years or more in good health.

To note about this clonotype: Compared with germline, one end of the junction differs, possibly owing to a read error. The rearrangement joins TRBV6-1 to TRBJ2-6; 8 nucleotides align to TRBD2. Per germline, CDR1 MNHNS and CDR2 SASEGT. CDR3 length equals 19 residues. CDR3 residues: CASSEAGVGGALGADVLTF. CDR3 coding DNA: TGTGCCAGCAGTGAAGCGGGGGTCGGGGGGGCTCTCGGGGCCGACGTCCTGACTTTC.

V and J are TRBV6-5 and TRBJ2-6, with D possibly matching TRBD1 (6 bases). The V end lost 4 bases, the J end lost 0 bases, and 16 bases lay between the germline ends. The CDR3 is 18 amino acids. Germline lookup yields CDR1 MNHEY and CDR2 SVGAGI. The CDR3: CASSFRPTGSSGANVLTF. The CDR3 DNA reads TGTGCCAGCAGTTTCCGACCGACAGGTTCCTCTGGGGCCAACGTCCTGACTTTC.

Details on this clonotype: Given the absence of the conserved phenylalanine or tryptophan at the CDR3 end, a read error is likely. The V call is TRBV6-5, the J call TRBJ2-3; no definite D call. CDR3 length: 13 residues. Germline CDR1 and CDR2: MNHEY and SVGAGI. CDR3 amino acids: CTSSQPSTDTQYV. The CDR3 coding sequence is TGTACCAGCAGTCAACCAAGCACAGATACGCAGTATGTT.

In its sample, this clonotype was seen many times. J is TRBJ2-3 and V is TRBV10-3; 10 positions match TRBD2. CDR3 length equals 15 residues. CDR1 is ENHRY and CDR2 is SYGVKD in the germline V gene. Trimming took 6 bases from V and 1 from J; bases not matched to a gene: 4. The CDR3 nucleotides read TGTGCCATCAGAGCTAGCGGGGGAGGCACAGATACGCAGTATTTT. Translated: CAIRASGGGTDTQYF.

This clonotype occurred many times. The genes are TRBV4-1 and TRBJ2-3; D is unresolved. CDR1 is MGHRA, CDR2 YSYEKL, per germline. CDR3 length: 13 amino acids. Deletions cut 0 bases from V and 5 bases from J, with 6 bases between. Written as DNA, the CDR3 is TGCGCCAGCAGCCAAGATGGGAAAGATACGCAGTATTTT. As protein: CASSQDGKDTQYF.

Turning to this clonotype: Since a much larger clone is just one base distant, this may be a read error. The gene calls are TRBV20-1 and TRBJ2-3; weak D call: TRBD2 (5 bases). The CDR3 runs 12 residues. The V gene's germline CDR1 is DFQATT and CDR2 SNEGSKA (reference sequence). DNA for the CDR3: TGCAGGGCTAGAGAGGACTGGGATACGCAGTATTTT. Its translation is CRAREDWDTQYF.

The chain employs TRBV11-2 and TRBJ2-5; D tentatively reads TRBD1 or TRBD2 (5 bases each). This CDR3 has 15 amino acids. Germline CDR1 SGHAT, CDR2 FQNNGV. V was trimmed by 3 bases and J by 11 bases, leaving 22 bases between them. The chain's CDR3 is CASSLDLGHHNEQYF. CDR3 DNA: TGTGCCAGCAGCTTGGACTTAGGACACCACAATGAGCAGTACTTC.

Details on this clonotype: One junction end does not reproduce the germline sequence, and a read error may be involved. V is TRBV4-3 and J is TRBJ2-5; TRBD1 agrees at 7 bases. Germline CDR1 is LGHNA and CDR2 is YSLEER. This CDR3 is 13 amino acids long. The CDR3 DNA reads as TGCGCCTGCAGCCGCGACAGGGATGAGACCCAGTACTTC. Encoded protein: CACSRDRDETQYF.

This clonotype has ten or more counts. The chain has TRBV7-9 and TRBJ1-5; D unresolved. Germline V gives CDR1 SEHNR, CDR2 FQNEAQ (reference sequence). The CDR3 is 12 amino acids. V lost 1 base to trimming and J lost 5 bases, with 3 bases between them. This CDR3 reads CASSLVDQPQHF. In DNA form, the CDR3 reads TGTGCCAGCAGCTTAGTGGATCAGCCCCAGCATTTT.

About this clonotype itself: A much larger clone differs from this one at a single base, so this may be a read error. The rearrangement uses TRBV28 and TRBJ2-3; 10 positions match TRBD2. The V and J ends lost 8 bases and 5 bases, in that order; junction bases with no gene match: 4. The CDR3 has 13 residues. Germline lookup yields CDR1 MDHEN and CDR2 SYDVKM. The CDR3 DNA is TGTGCCAGCGAGCGGGGGGGTTTAGATACGCAGTATTTT. Translating gives CASERGGLDTQYF.

The table lists this clonotype with a few counts. The CDR3 region is CASSPAGGRYNEQFF. The CDR3 DNA reads as TGTGCCAGCAGCCCAGCGGGGGGGCGATACAATGAGCAGTTCTTC. The gene calls are TRBV6-2 or TRBV6-3 and TRBJ2-1, with 10 positions matching TRBD2. CDR1 and CDR2 from the germline V gene are MNHEY and SVGEGT. The CDR3 is made up of 15 amino acids. V shed 6 bases and J 4 bases; nucleotides not matched to a gene: 6.

This clonotype was seen at least ten times. The chain has TRBV11-2 and TRBJ2-1, with 8 bases fitting TRBD1. The CDR3 consists of 16 residues. J lost 3 bases, V lost 6 bases, and 10 bases had no gene match. CDR1 is SGHAT and CDR2 is FQNNGV in the germline V gene. Here the CDR3 reads CASSRTGTGHYNEQFF. Here the CDR3 DNA reads TGTGCCAGCAGTCGAACCGGGACAGGACACTACAATGAGCAGTTCTTC.

This clonotype showed up many times. V is TRBV5-1 and J is TRBJ2-7, with 9 bases fitting TRBD1. With 5 bases clipped from V and 3 bases from J, the junction kept 12 bases outside the gene matches. The germline V gene has CDR1 SGHRS and CDR2 YFSETQ. CDR3 length equals 16 residues. The CDR3 spells CASRQGASSEYYEQYF. The DNA of the CDR3 is TGCGCCAGCAGACAGGGGGCGTCCTCGGAGTACTACGAGCAGTACTTC.

This clonotype was seen a handful of times. The V gene is TRBV6-2 or TRBV6-3, the J gene TRBJ1-1; 8 positions agree with TRBD1. From germline, CDR1 is MNHEY and CDR2 SVGEGT. The CDR3 spans 11 residues. V trimming: 6 bases; J trimming: 10 bases; junction bases outside the gene matches: 4. The DNA of the CDR3 is TGTGCCAGCAGAAGACAGGGGCGAGCTTTCTTT. Translated, it gives CASRRQGRAFF.

The chain uses TRBV6-5 and TRBJ1-1; 8 bases match TRBD1. The germline CDR1 and CDR2 sequences are MNHEY and SVGAGI. CDR3 length equals 16 residues. Trimming removed 7 bases from V and 0 bases from J; junction bases left unmatched: 10. The CDR3 reads CASIQGAGRMNTEAFF. In DNA form, the CDR3 reads TGTGCCAGCATCCAGGGGGCAGGAAGGATGAACACTGAAGCTTTCTTT.

The chain uses TRBV3-1 and TRBJ2-5; 9 bases are a match to TRBD1. V gave up 5 bases and J gave up 4 bases; unmatched junction bases: 5. The CDR3 contains 14 residues. Germline loops: CDR1 LGHDT, CDR2 YNNKEL (reference sequence). The CDR3, as DNA: TGTGCCAGCAGCAACGGGACAGGGACAGAGACCCAGTACTTC. Translating it yields CASSNGTGTETQYF.

In its sample, this clonotype was seen many times. The DNA for the CDR3 is TGTGCCAGCAGTTACTCGACTAGCGGGGGGGGGAATGAGCAGTTCTTC. This codes for CASSYSTSGGGNEQFF. The chain employs TRBV6-6 and TRBJ2-1; 14 nucleotides agree with TRBD2. Germline V gene sequence: CDR1 MNHNY, CDR2 SVGAGI (reference sequence). The length of the CDR3 is 16 residues. V lost 0 bases and J lost 7; bases outside the gene matches: 2.

A note on this clonotype: This may stem from a read error, because a much larger clone lies one nucleotide away. The chain recombines TRBV5-6 with TRBJ2-7; D may be TRBD2 (6 bases). The V end was cut by 5 bases, the J end by 7 bases, with 16 bases between. The CDR3 sequence is 13 residues long. Per the germline V gene, CDR1 is SGHDT and CDR2 is YYEEEE. The CDR3 DNA reads as TGTGCCAGCAGAGGAGGGGTTTACAATGAGCAGTACTTC. This translates into CASRGGVYNEQYF.

This clonotype was picked up a small number of times. Given a much more abundant clone one base away, this may be a read error. The chain combines TRBV4-3 with TRBJ2-1; D possibly uses TRBD1 or TRBD2 (5 bases each). The J call is doubtful: the DNA matches TRBJ2-7 better. Germline lookup yields CDR1 LGHNA and CDR2 YSLEER. The CDR3 runs 18 residues. The CDR3 region is CASSQSGTFGSSYNEQYF. DNA of the CDR3: TGCGCCAGCAGCCAATCCGGGACGTTCGGTAGCTCCTACAATGAGCAGTACTTC.

The sample holds many counts of this clonotype. The V call is TRBV6-4, the J call TRBJ2-3, with TRBD1 matching over 7 bases. V gave up 4 bases and J gave up 3 bases; unmatched junction bases: 7. Germline V lookup: CDR1 MRHNA, CDR2 SNTAGT. This CDR3 is built from 15 residues. The CDR3 reads CASSVNRGATDTQYF. The CDR3 DNA reads TGTGCCAGCAGTGTTAACAGGGGCGCGACAGATACGCAGTATTTT.

This sequence joins TRBV3-1 and TRBJ2-5; 13 nucleotides match TRBD2. This CDR3 is 19 amino acids long. In germline, CDR1 is LGHDT, CDR2 YNNKEL (reference sequence). Trimming removed 2 bases from V and 4 bases from J; junction bases left unmatched: 13. CDR3 DNA: TGTGCCAGCAGCCAAATTACTAGCGGGGGGGGATCTGGGGGAGAGACCCAGTACTTC. Amino acid sequence: CASSQITSGGGSGGETQYF.

CDR3: CASSLGRQYEQYF. The CDR3 DNA reads TGTGCCAGCAGCTTGGGACGGCAGTACGAGCAGTACTTC. This chain uses TRBV7-2 with TRBJ2-7; D may correspond to TRBD1 or TRBD2 (5 bases each). Per the germline V gene, CDR1 is SGHTA and CDR2 is FQGNSA. The ends were cut back, 3 bases at V and 4 bases at J, with 10 bases in the middle. This CDR3 has 13 residues.

This clonotype was observed a handful of times. The CDR3 DNA reads as TGTGCCAGCAGTCTCCAACAGGGCAGCAATGAAAAACTGTTTTTT. Residues: CASSLQQGSNEKLFF. The chain links TRBV12-3 or TRBV12-4 to TRBJ1-4, with D perhaps matching TRBD1 (6 bases). V lost 5 bases to trimming and J lost 5 bases, with 15 bases between them. This CDR3 is built from 15 residues.

As concerns this clonotype: Being one base from a much bigger clone, this may be a read error. The chain carries TRBV28 and TRBJ2-1; 8 nucleotides line up with TRBD2. With 7 bases clipped from V and 6 bases from J, the junction kept 14 bases outside the gene matches. There are 16 residues in the CDR3. Germline V gives CDR1 MDHEN, CDR2 SYDVKM. The CDR3 DNA reads as TGTGCCAGCATTCCCTACGGGGGGGCAAGGTGCAATGAGCAGTTCTTC. It encodes CASIPYGGARCNEQFF.

Details on this clonotype: Being one base from a much bigger clone, this may be a read error. The chain couples TRBV9 to TRBJ1-6, with 9 bases that match TRBD1. The CDR3 loop spans 17 amino acids. Losses at the gene ends were 4 bases for V and 7 bases for J; bases not matched to a gene: 12. Germline V CDR1 and CDR2: SGDLS, YYNGEE. The CDR3 region has the DNA TGTGCCAGCAGCTGCATGGGACAGGGAATATCCAATTCACCCCTCCACTTT. Its protein product is CASSCMGQGISNSPLHF.

The chain employs TRBV12-3 or TRBV12-4 and TRBJ1-1; D gene ambiguous. This CDR3 has 17 residues. Trimming pared 6 bases from V and 0 bases from J, leaving 20 bases between. The CDR3 nucleotides read TGTGCCAGCAGACCCTCAGGAGAACTAGGGCTGAACACTGAAGCTTTCTTT. Translated, it gives CASRPSGELGLNTEAFF.

The chain uses TRBV4-3 and TRBJ1-1; a possible D gene is TRBD1 (6 bases). CDR1 LGHNA and CDR2 YSLEER come from the germline V gene. Trimming pared 3 bases from V and 0 bases from J, leaving 11 bases between. The CDR3 is 15 residues long. CDR3 sequence (DNA): TGCGCCAGCAGCCACGCAGGACAGTTGAACACTGAAGCTTTCTTT. Its translation: CASSHAGQLNTEAFF.

This clonotype showed up just a few times. One end of the junction varies from germline; a read error may be responsible. This chain uses TRBV24-1 with TRBJ2-5, with no clear D. CDR3 length: 15 residues. The V gene's germline CDR1 is KGHDR and CDR2 SFDVKD. CDR3 sequence: CATSDAGSIQEAQYF. The CDR3 bases are TGTGCCACCAGTGACGCCGGGTCCATACAAGAGGCCCAGTACTTC.

The genes are TRBV5-5 and TRBJ2-1; D call uncertain. Trimming took 0 bases from V and 9 from J, leaving 10 bases between them. The CDR3 has 13 residues. From germline, CDR1 is SGHKS and CDR2 YYEKEE (reference sequence). The CDR3 nucleotides read TGTGCCAGCAGCTTGGCGGCAGTCACTGAGCAGTTCTTC. Translating gives CASSLAAVTEQFF. The full variable domain, its missing parts supplied by reference TRBV5-5 and TRBJ2-1, is DAGVTQSPTHLIKTRGQQVTLRCSPISGHKSVSWYQQVLGQGPQFIFQYYEKEERGRGNFPDRFSARQFPNYSSELNVNALLLGDSALYLCASSLAAVTEQFFGPGTRLTVL.

In regard to this clonotype: One base away lies a much larger clone, so this may be a sequencing read error. V usage is TRBV6-5 and J usage is TRBJ2-5, with D perhaps assigned TRBD1 or TRBD2 (5 bases each). This CDR3 comprises 12 residues. CDR1 is MNHEY and CDR2 is SVGAGI in the germline V gene. CDR3 DNA: TGTGCCGGCAGGGAGACCCAAGAGACCCAGTACTTC. Translation gives CAGRETQETQYF.